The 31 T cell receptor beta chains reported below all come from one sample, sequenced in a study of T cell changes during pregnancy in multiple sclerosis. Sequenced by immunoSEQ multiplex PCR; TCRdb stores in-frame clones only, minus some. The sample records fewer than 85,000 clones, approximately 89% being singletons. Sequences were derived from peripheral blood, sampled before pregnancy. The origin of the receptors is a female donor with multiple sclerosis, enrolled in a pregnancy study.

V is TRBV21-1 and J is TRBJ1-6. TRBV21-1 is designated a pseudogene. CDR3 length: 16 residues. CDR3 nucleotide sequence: TGTGCCAGCAGCATGGCTTGCGGGGGGCAGGGTTCACCCCTCCACTTT. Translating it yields CASSMACGGQGSPLHF.

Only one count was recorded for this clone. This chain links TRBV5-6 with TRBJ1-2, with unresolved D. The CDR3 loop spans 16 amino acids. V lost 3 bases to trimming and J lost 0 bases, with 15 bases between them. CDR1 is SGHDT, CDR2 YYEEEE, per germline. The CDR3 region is CASSWAASLPNYGYTF. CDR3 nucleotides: TGTGCCAGCAGCTGGGCCGCCAGCCTACCTAACTATGGCTACACCTTC.

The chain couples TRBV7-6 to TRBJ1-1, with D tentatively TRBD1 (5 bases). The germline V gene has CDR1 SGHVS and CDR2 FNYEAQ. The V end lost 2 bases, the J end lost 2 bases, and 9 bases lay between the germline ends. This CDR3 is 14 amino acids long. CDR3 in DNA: TGTGCCAGCAGCTTACAGGGAGGTAACACTGAAGCTTTCTTT. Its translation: CASSLQGGNTEAFF.

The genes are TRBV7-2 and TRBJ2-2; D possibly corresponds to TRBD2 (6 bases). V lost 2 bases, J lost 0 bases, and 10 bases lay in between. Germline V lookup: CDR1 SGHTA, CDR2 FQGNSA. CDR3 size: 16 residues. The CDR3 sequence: CASSLWGTANTGELFF. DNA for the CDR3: TGTGCCAGCAGCTTATGGGGGACTGCGAACACCGGGGAGCTGTTTTTT. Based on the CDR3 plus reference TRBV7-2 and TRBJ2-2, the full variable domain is GAGVSQSPSNKVTEKGKDVELRCDPISGHTALYWYRQSLGQGLEFLIYFQGNSAPDKSGLPSDRFSAERTGGSVSTLTIQRTQQEDSAVYLCASSLWGTANTGELFFGEGSRLTVL.

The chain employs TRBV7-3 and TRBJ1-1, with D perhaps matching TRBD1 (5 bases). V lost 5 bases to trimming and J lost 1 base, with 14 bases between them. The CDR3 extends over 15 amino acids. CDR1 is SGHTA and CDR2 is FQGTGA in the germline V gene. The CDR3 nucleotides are TGTGCCAGCAGCCCTGATGGGGCCAGGAACACTGAAGCTTTCTTT. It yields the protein CASSPDGARNTEAFF.

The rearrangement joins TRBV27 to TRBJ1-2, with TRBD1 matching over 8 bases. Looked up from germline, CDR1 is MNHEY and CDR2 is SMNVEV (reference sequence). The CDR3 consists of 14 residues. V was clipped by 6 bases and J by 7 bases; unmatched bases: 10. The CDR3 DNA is TGTGCCAGCAGGGGGACAGGCCCCTCCGGTGGCTACACCTTC. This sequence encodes CASRGTGPSGGYTF.

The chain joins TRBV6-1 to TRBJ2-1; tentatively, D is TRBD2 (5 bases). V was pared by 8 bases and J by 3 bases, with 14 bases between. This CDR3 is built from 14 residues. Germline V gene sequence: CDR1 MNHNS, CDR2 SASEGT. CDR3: CASGGTTIYNEQFF. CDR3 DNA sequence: TGTGCCAGCGGAGGTACCACTATCTACAATGAGCAGTTCTTC.

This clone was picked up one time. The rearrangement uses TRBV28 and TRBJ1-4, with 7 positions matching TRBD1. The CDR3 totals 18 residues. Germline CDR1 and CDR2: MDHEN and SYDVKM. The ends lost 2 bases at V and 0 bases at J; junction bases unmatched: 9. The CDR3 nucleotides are TGTGCCAGCAGTTTAGCCCCGGGACAGTATGCAACTAATGAAAAACTGTTTTTT. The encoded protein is CASSLAPGQYATNEKLFF.

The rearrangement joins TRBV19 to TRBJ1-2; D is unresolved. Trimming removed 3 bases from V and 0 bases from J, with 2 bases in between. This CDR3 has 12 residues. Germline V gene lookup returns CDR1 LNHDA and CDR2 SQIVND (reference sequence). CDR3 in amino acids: CASSITNYGYTF. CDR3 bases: TGTGCCAGTAGTATTACTAACTATGGCTACACCTTC.

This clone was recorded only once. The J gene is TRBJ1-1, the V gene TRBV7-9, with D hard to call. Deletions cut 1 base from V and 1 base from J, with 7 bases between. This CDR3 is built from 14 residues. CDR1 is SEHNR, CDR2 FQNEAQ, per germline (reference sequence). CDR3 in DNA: TGTGCCAGCAGCTTAGTGGTAGCGAACACTGAAGCTTTCTTT. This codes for CASSLVVANTEAFF. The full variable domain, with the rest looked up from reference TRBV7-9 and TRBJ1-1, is DTGVSQNPRHKITKRGQNVTFRCDPISEHNRLYWYRQTLGQGPEFLTYFQNEAQLEKSRLLSDRFSAERPKGSFSTLEIQRTEQGDSAMYLCASSLVVANTEAFFGQGTRLTVV.

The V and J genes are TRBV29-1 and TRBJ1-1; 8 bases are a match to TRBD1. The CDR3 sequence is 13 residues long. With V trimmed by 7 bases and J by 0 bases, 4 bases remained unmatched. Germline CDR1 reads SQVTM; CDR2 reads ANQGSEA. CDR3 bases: TGCAGCGCCTCGACAGGGGTGAACACTGAAGCTTTCTTT. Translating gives CSASTGVNTEAFF.

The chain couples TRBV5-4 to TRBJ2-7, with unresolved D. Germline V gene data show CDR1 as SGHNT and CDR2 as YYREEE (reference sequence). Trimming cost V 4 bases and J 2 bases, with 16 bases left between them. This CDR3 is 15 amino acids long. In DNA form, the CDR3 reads TGTGCCAGCAGCCCCGCCCCCAGTGGGCCCTACGAGCAGTACTTC. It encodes CASSPAPSGPYEQYF. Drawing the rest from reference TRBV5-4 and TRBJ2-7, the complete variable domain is ETGVTQSPTHLIKTRGQQVTLRCSSQSGHNTVSWYQQALGQGPQFIFQYYREEENGRGNFPPRFSGLQFPNYSSELNVNALELDDSALYLCASSPAPSGPYEQYFGPGTRLTVT.

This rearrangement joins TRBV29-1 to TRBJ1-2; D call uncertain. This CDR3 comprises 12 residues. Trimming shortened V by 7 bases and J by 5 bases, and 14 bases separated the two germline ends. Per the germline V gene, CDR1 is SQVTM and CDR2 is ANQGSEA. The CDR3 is CSGSGPDYGYTF. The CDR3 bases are TGCAGCGGGAGCGGACCGGATTATGGCTACACCTTC.

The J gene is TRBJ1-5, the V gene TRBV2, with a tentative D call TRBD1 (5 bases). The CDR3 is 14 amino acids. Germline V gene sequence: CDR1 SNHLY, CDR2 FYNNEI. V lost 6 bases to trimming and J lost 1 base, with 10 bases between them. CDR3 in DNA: TGTGCCAGCAGGGGGGGTACGAGCAATCAGCCCCAGCATTTT. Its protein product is CASRGGTSNQPQHF.

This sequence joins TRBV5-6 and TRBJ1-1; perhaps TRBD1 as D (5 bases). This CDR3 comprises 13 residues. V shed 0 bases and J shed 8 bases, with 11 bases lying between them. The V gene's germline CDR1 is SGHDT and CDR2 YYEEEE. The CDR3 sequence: CASSLVQRGEAFF. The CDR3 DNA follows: TGTGCCAGCAGCTTGGTTCAAAGGGGCGAAGCTTTCTTT. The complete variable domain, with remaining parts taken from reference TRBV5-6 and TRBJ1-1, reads DAGVTQSPTHLIKTRGQQVTLRCSPKSGHDTVSWYQQALGQGPQFIFQYYEEEERQRGNFPDRFSGHQFPNYSSELNVNALLLGDSALYLCASSLVQRGEAFFGQGTRLTVV.

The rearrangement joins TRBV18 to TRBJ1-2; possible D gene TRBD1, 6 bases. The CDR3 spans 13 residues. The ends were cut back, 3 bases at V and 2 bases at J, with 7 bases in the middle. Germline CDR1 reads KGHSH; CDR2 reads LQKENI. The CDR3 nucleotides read TGTGCCAGCTCACCCGGACAGAACTATGGCTACACCTTC. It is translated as CASSPGQNYGYTF.

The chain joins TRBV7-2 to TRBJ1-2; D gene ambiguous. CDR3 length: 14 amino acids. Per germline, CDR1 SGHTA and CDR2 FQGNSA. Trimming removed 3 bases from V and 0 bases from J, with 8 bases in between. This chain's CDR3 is CASSFGVANYGYTF. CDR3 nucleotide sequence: TGTGCCAGCAGCTTTGGTGTAGCTAACTATGGCTACACCTTC. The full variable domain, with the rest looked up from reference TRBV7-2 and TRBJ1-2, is GAGVSQSPSNKVTEKGKDVELRCDPISGHTALYWYRQSLGQGLEFLIYFQGNSAPDKSGLPSDRFSAERTGGSVSTLTIQRTQQEDSAVYLCASSFGVANYGYTFGSGTRLTVV.

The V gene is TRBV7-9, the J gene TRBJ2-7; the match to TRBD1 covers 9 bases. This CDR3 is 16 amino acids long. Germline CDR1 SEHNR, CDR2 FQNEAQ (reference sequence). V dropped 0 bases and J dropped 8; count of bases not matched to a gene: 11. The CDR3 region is CASSLAVEGQGSKQYF. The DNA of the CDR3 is TGTGCCAGCAGCTTAGCAGTAGAGGGACAGGGTTCAAAGCAGTACTTC.

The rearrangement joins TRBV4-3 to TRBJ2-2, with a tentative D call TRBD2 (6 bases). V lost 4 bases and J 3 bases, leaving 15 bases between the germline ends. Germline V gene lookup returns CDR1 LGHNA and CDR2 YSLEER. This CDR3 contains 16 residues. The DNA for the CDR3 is TGCGCCAGCAGCCCGGCGGGGACGGAGTACACCGGGGAGCTGTTTTTT. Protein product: CASSPAGTEYTGELFF.

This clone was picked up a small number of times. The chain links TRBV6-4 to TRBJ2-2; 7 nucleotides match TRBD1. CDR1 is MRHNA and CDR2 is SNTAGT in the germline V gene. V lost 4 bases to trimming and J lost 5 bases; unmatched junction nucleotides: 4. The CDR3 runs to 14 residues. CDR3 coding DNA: TGTGCCAGCAGTGTAACAGGGGAAACCGGGGAGCTGTTTTTT. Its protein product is CASSVTGETGELFF.

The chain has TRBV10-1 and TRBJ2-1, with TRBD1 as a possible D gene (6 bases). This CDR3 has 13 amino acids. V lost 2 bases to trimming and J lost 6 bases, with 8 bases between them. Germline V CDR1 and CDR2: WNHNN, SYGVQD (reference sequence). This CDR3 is CASSERGSNEQFF. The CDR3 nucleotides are TGCGCCAGCAGTGAGAGGGGGAGCAATGAGCAGTTCTTC.

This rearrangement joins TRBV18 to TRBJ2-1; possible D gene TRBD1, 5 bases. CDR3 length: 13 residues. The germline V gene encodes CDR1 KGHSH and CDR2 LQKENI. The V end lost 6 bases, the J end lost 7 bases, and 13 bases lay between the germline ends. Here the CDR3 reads CASSLTDLNEQFF. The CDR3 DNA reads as TGTGCCAGCTCGCTGACAGATTTGAATGAGCAGTTCTTC.

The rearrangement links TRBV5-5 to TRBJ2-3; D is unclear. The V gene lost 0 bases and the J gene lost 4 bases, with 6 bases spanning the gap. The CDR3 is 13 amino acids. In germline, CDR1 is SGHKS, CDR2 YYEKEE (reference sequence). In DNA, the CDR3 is TGTGCCAGCAGCTTGGCCAGTGCAGATACGCAGTATTTT. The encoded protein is CASSLASADTQYF. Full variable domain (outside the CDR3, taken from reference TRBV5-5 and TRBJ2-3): DAGVTQSPTHLIKTRGQQVTLRCSPISGHKSVSWYQQVLGQGPQFIFQYYEKEERGRGNFPDRFSARQFPNYSSELNVNALLLGDSALYLCASSLASADTQYFGPGTRLTVL.

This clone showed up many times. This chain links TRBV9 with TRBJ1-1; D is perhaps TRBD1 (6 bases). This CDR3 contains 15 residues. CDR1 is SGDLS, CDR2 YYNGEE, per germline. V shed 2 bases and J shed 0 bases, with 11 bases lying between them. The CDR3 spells CASSVIRDMNTEAFF. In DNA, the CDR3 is TGTGCCAGCAGCGTTATTCGGGACATGAACACTGAAGCTTTCTTT.

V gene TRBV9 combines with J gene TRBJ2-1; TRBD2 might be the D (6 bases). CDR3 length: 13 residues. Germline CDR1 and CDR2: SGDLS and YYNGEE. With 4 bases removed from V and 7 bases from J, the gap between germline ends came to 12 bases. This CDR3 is CASSPRGRNEQFF. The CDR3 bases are TGTGCCAGCAGCCCCCGGGGGAGGAATGAGCAGTTCTTC.

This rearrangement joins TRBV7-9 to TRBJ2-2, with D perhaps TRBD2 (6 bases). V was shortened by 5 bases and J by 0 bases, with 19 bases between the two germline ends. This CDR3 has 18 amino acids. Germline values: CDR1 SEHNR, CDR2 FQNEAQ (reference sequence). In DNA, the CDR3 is TGTGCCAGCAGCCCCCGCCTCCTTGAGCGGGCGAACACCGGGGAGCTGTTTTTT. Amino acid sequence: CASSPRLLERANTGELFF. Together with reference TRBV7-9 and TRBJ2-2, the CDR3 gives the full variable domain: DTGVSQNPRHKITKRGQNVTFRCDPISEHNRLYWYRQTLGQGPEFLTYFQNEAQLEKSRLLSDRFSAERPKGSFSTLEIQRTEQGDSAMYLCASSPRLLERANTGELFFGEGSRLTVL.

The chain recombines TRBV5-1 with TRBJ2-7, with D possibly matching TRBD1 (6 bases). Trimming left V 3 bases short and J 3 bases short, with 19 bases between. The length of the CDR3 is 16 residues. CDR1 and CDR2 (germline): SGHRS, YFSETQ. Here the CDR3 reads CASSSGTILPGYEQYF. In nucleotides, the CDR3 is TGCGCCAGCAGCTCGGGGACAATTCTTCCCGGCTACGAGCAGTACTTC.

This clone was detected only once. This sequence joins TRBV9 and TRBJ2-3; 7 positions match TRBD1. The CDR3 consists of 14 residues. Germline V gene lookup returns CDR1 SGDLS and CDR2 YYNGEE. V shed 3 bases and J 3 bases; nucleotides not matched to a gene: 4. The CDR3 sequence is CASSGQGRTDTQYF. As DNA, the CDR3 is TGTGCCAGCAGCGGACAGGGAAGGACAGATACGCAGTATTTT. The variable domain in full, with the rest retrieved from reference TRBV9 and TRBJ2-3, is DSGVTQTPKHLITATGQRVTLRCSPRSGDLSVYWYQQSLDQGLQFLIQYYNGEERAKGNILERFSAQQFPDLHSELNLSSLELGDSALYFCASSGQGRTDTQYFGPGTRLTVL.

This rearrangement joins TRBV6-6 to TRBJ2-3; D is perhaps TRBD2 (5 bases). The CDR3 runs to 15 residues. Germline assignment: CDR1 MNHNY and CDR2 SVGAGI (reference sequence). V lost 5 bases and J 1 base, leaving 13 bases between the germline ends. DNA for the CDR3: TGTGCCAGCAGTCCCGACAACGGGGGCACAGATACGCAGTATTTT. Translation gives CASSPDNGGTDTQYF.

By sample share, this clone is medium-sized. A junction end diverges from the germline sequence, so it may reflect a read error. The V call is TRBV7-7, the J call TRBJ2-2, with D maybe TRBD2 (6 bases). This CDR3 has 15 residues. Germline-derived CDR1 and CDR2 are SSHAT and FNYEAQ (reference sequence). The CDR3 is CASSLGSGVTGELFF. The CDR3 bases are TGTGCTAGCAGCTTGGGATCGGGGGTGACCGGGGAGCTGTTTTTT.

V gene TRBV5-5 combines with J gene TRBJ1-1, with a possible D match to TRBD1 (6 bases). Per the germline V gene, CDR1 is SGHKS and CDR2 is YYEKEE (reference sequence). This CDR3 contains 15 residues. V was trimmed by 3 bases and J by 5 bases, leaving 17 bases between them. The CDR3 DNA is TGTGCCAGCAGCTACGCCAGGGGAATTATGACTGAAGCTTTCTTT. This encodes CASSYARGIMTEAFF.